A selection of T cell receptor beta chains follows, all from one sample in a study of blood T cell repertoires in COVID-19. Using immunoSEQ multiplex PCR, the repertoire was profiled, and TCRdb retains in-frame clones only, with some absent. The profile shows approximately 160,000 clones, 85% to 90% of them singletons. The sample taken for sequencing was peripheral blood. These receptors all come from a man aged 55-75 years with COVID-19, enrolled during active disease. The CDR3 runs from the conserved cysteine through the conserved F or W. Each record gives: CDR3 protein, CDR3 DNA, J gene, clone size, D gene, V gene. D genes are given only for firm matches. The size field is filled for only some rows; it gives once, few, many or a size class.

CDR3aa: CSVGQGAATGELFF
CDR3nt: TGCAGCGTTGGACAGGGGGCAGCCACCGGGGAGCTGTTTTTT
j_gene: TRBJ2-2
abundance: -
d_gene: TRBD1
v_gene: TRBV29-1

CDR3aa: CASSQVAGLAGGLVYDEQFF
CDR3nt: TGTGCCAGCAGCCAAGTAGCCGGACTAGCGGGGGGGCTCGTCTACGATGAGCAGTTCTTC
j_gene: TRBJ2-1
abundance: -
d_gene: TRBD2
v_gene: TRBV3-1/TRBV3-2

CDR3aa: CASSLAVDQPQHF
CDR3nt: TGTGCTAGCAGCTTAGCTGTAGATCAGCCCCAGCATTTT
j_gene: TRBJ1-5
abundance: once
d_gene: -
v_gene: TRBV7-7

CDR3aa: CAISDSSAGPNQPQHF
CDR3nt: TGTGCCATCAGTGATAGTTCGGCAGGGCCCAATCAGCCCCAGCATTTT
j_gene: TRBJ1-5
abundance: -
d_gene: -
v_gene: TRBV10-3

CDR3aa: CASRDLAAEQFF
CDR3nt: TGTGCCAGCAGAGATCTAGCGGCAGAGCAGTTCTTC
j_gene: TRBJ2-1
abundance: -
d_gene: TRBD2
v_gene: TRBV7-2

CDR3aa: CATSETGTYEQYF
CDR3nt: TGTGCCACCAGTGAGACAGGGACCTACGAGCAGTACTTC
j_gene: TRBJ2-7
abundance: -
d_gene: TRBD1
v_gene: TRBV24-1

CDR3aa: CASSPLRAGGTNYGYTF
CDR3nt: TGTGCCAGCAGTCCCCTACGGGCCGGGGGGACTAACTATGGCTACACCTTC
j_gene: TRBJ1-2
abundance: -
d_gene: -
v_gene: TRBV6-7

CDR3aa: CATSLAGTGINEQFF
CDR3nt: TGTGCCACCAGTTTAGCCGGGACAGGGATTAATGAGCAGTTCTTC
j_gene: TRBJ2-1
abundance: once
d_gene: TRBD1
v_gene: TRBV24-1

CDR3aa: CASSSGGNEKLFF
CDR3nt: TGTGCCAGCAGCTCGGGGGGGAATGAAAAACTGTTTTTT
j_gene: TRBJ1-4
abundance: -
d_gene: -
v_gene: TRBV7-2

CDR3aa: CASSMLTGKIENTEAFF
CDR3nt: TGTGCCAGCAGCATGTTGACAGGGAAGATTGAGAACACTGAAGCTTTCTTT
j_gene: TRBJ1-1
abundance: -
d_gene: TRBD1
v_gene: TRBV5-6

CDR3aa: CASSNRQDWANVLTF
CDR3nt: TGTGCCAGCAGTAACCGACAGGATTGGGCCAACGTCCTGACTTTC
j_gene: TRBJ2-6
abundance: -
d_gene: -
v_gene: TRBV6-1

CDR3aa: CASSSLQVWGATNEKLFF
CDR3nt: TGTGCCAGCAGCTCTCTTCAGGTATGGGGGGCAACTAATGAAAAACTGTTTTTT
j_gene: TRBJ1-4
abundance: -
d_gene: -
v_gene: TRBV28

CDR3aa: CASSVTSGGLNEQFF
CDR3nt: TGTGCCAGCAGCGTTACTAGCGGGGGGCTCAATGAGCAGTTCTTC
j_gene: TRBJ2-1
abundance: -
d_gene: TRBD2
v_gene: TRBV7-9

CDR3aa: CASSDDRPNTEAFF
CDR3nt: TGTGCCAGCAGTGATGACAGACCGAACACTGAAGCTTTCTTT
j_gene: TRBJ1-1
abundance: -
d_gene: -
v_gene: TRBV2

CDR3aa: CASSLGTGGGAHYNEQFF
CDR3nt: TGTGCCAGCAGCTTAGGAACTGGCGGGGGGGCCCATTACAATGAGCAGTTCTTC
j_gene: TRBJ2-1
abundance: -
d_gene: TRBD2
v_gene: TRBV7-2

CDR3aa: CASSYSRTGNGNTIYF
CDR3nt: TGTGCCAGCAGTTACTCGCGGACAGGGAATGGAAACACCATATATTTT
j_gene: TRBJ1-3
abundance: -
d_gene: TRBD1
v_gene: TRBV6-5

CDR3aa: CASSPWSGGLGYTF
CDR3nt: TGTGCCAGCAGCCCTTGGTCCGGTGGTCTTGGCTACACCTTC
j_gene: TRBJ1-2
abundance: -
d_gene: -
v_gene: TRBV5-6

CDR3aa: CASSSTGNSGNTIYF
CDR3nt: TGTGCCAGCAGCTCAACAGGGAACTCTGGAAACACCATATATTTT
j_gene: TRBJ1-3
abundance: -
d_gene: -
v_gene: TRBV7-2